Listed here is a single TCR beta chain. This clone is termed medium-sized (0.01 to 0.1%). Its target antigen remains unknown. No much larger clone exists at a distance of one base, and base qualities are not known. These data are taken from a study of blood T cell repertoires in COVID-19 (dated by TCRdb to about 2020). In terms of the full investigation: The collaborator samples originated in the United States, Italy and Spain and spanned the acute and convalescent phases of COVID-19. The prospective study material was composed of cDNA or gDNA derived from T cells, B-cell-depleted T cells, or PBMCs. Subjects who had been exposed to COVID-19, were actively infected with it, or had recovered from it provided the deeply sampled blood TCRbeta repertoires that made up the dataset. The repertoires were released in a freely available public database intended as a resource for research on the immune response to SARS-CoV-2. The samples were drawn from the first 160 participants of the ongoing ImmuneRACE study and from roughly 1,300 subjects provided by 6 global collaborators. Nearly every sample came with metadata listing a de-identified subject ID, COVID-19 status, age in years and sex. Where HLA class I and class II types were available, the types were taken from metadata supplied by the sample provider, not from assay-based typing. The full study reports these points: How much clinical and demographic metadata was included differed by source and by participant, and the metadata was provided uncurated.

Each collaborating institution followed its own protocols to collect whole blood in K2EDTA tubes. For TCRbeta analysis, collaborators shipped samples as frozen whole blood, isolated PBMCs, or DNA extracted from either of those sample types. According to the germline V gene, CDR1 reads MNHEY and CDR2 reads SVGAGI. Trimming removed 2 bases from V and 5 bases from J, leaving 12 bases between the germline ends. The CDR3 measures 14 amino acids from cysteine to phenylalanine. The retained sequence is limited to the CDR3, 42 bases, with the frame set at the first base. TCRbeta CDR3 regions were amplified from genomic DNA by means of the immunoSEQ Assay, a bias-controlled multiplex PCR. Under the source paper's analysis protocol: Nucleated cell counts per sample were estimated from amplification of reference gene primers within the assay. Sequence reads were collapsed and filtered to measure the absolute abundance of every unique TCRbeta CDR3 rearrangement. Productive Simpson clonality was computed per sample as the square root of Simpson's diversity index over productive rearrangements. TCRdb re-hosts the immuneACCESS table, in-frame sequences only. Its copies lack some clones; in the studies checked, an unresolved V gene accounts for under half of them, and the cause for the rest is not known. V and J calls and clone size are copied from that table; D and trimming were computed from the DNA. The sample data list 70,000 to 75,000 clones, and just over 90% of these were observed just once. Of the sample, over 4% is held by the ten largest clones.

The receptor was isolated from a young woman with acute or convalescent COVID-19. The sample taken for sequencing was peripheral blood. The chain was built from TRBV6-5 and TRBJ1-2, with a tentative D gene TRBD1 over 6 matching bases. The CDR3 loop reads CASSYGRGEYGYTF. At the DNA level, the sequence is TGTGCCAGCAGTTACGGCAGGGGTGAATATGGCTACACCTTC.